The clone carrying this T cell receptor beta chain has more than one count but fewer than ten. This entry is derived from a study of shared clonotypes between healthy human individuals. The V gene lost 7 bases and the J gene lost 6 bases, with 24 bases spanning the gap. The CDR3 consists of 16 residues. Looked up from germline, CDR1 is LNHDA and CDR2 is SQIVND (reference sequence). Here immunoSEQ multiplex PCR was the method, and the copy in TCRdb shows in-frame clones only, minus some. The top ten clones hold 1.8% of a sample with around 700,000 clones, about 78% of them seen once. Sequencing input: memory CD4+ T cells sorted from blood. This sample's subset: CD45RA-negative fraction. The chain employs TRBV19 and TRBJ2-5; weak D call: TRBD2 (6 bases). This clonotype originated in a woman in her twenties or thirties in good health. The CDR3, as DNA: TGTGCCAGTAAGGATTTAGGGTCCGGCGGCGGGAAGACCCAGTACTTC. Protein sequence: CASKDLGSGGGKTQYF.